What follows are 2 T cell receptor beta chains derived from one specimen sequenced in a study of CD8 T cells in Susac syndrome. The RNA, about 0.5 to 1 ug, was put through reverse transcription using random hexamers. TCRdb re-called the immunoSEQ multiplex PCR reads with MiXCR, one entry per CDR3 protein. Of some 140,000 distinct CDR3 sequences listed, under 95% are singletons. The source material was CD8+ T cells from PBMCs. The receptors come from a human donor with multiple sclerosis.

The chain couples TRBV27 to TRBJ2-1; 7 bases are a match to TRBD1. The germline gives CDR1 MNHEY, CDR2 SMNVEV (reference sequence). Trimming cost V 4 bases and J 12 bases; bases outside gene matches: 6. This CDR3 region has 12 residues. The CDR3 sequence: CASSYGQDGQFF. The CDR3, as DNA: TGTGCCAGCAGTTACGGACAGGACGGGCAGTTCTTC.

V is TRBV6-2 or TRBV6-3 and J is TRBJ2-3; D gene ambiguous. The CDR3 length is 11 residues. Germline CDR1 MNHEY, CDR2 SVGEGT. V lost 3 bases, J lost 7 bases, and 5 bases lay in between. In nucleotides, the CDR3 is TGTGCCAGCAGTTATGGGAATACGCAGTATTTT. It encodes CASSYGNTQYF.